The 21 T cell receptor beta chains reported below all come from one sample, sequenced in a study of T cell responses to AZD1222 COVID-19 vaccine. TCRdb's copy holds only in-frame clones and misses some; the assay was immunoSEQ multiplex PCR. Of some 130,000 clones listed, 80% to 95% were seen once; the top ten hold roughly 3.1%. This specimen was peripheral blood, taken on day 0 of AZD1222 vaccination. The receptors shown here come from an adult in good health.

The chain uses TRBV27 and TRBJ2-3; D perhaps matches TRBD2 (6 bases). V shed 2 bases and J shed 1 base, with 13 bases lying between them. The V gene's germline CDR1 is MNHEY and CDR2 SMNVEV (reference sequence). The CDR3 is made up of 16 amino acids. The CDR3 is CASSLNGGSGTDTQYF. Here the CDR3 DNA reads TGTGCCAGCAGTTTAAACGGGGGTTCTGGCACAGATACGCAGTATTTT.

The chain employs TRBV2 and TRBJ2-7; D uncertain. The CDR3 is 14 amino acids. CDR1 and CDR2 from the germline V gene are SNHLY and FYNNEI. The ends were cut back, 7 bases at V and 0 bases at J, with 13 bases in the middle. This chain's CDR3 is CASKSSVSSYEQYF. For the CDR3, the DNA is TGTGCCAGCAAATCGTCGGTTAGCTCCTACGAGCAGTACTTC.

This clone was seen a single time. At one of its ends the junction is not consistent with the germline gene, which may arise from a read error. The CDR3 DNA reads as TGTGCCAGCAGTTTAGGGCAGTTGAATCGGCCCCAGCATTTT. Translation gives CASSLGQLNRPQHF. The gene calls are TRBV28 and TRBJ1-5; D is unresolved. The germline V gene encodes CDR1 MDHEN and CDR2 SYDVKM. The CDR3 loop spans 14 amino acids.

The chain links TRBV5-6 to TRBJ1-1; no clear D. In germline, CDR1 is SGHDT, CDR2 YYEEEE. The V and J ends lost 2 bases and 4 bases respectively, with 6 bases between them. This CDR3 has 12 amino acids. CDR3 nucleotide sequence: TGTGCCAGCAGCTTAACGGCCACTGAAGCTTTCTTT. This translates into CASSLTATEAFF.

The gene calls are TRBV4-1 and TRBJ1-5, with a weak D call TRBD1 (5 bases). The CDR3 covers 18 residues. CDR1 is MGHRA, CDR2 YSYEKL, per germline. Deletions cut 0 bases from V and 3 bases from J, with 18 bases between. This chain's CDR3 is CASSQDAGHLKNNQPQHF. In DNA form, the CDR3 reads TGCGCCAGCAGCCAAGATGCTGGACACCTCAAGAACAATCAGCCCCAGCATTTT.

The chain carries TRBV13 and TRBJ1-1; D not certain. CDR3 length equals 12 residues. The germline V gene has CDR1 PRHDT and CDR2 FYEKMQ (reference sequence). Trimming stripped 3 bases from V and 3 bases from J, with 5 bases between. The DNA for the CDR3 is TGTGCCAGCAGCTTCCGAGACACTGAAGCTTTCTTT. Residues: CASSFRDTEAFF.

The CDR3 nucleotides are TGTGCCAGTAGCGTCAGGGGAAACACTGAAGCTTTCTTT. Translated, it gives CASSVRGNTEAFF. The rearrangement joins TRBV19 to TRBJ1-1; a weak D match, TRBD1 (6 bases). CDR1 is LNHDA, CDR2 SQIVND, per germline (reference sequence). V was cut by 6 bases and J by 2 bases, with 10 bases left in between. The CDR3 consists of 13 residues. Drawing the rest from reference TRBV19 and TRBJ1-1, the complete variable domain is DGGITQSPKYLFRKEGQNVTLSCEQNLNHDAMYWYRQDPGQGLRLIYYSQIVNDFQKGDIAEGYSVSREKKESFPLTVTSAQKNPTAFYLCASSVRGNTEAFFGQGTRLTVV.

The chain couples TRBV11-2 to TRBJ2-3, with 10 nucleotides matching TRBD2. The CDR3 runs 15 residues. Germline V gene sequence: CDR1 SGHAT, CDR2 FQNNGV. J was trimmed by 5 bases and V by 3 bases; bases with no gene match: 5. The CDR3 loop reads CASSLSGRAGDTQYF. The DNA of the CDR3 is TGTGCCAGCAGCTTGAGCGGGAGGGCCGGAGATACGCAGTATTTT.

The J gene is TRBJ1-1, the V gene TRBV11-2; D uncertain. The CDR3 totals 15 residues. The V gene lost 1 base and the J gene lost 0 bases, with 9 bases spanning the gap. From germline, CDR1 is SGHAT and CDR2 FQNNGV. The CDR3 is CASSLVGRMNTEAFF. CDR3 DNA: TGTGCCAGCAGCTTAGTGGGCAGAATGAACACTGAAGCTTTCTTT.

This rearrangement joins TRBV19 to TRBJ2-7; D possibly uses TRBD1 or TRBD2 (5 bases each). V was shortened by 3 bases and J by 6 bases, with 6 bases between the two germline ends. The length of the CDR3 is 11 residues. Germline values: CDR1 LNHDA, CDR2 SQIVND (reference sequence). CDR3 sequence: CASSMGPEQYF. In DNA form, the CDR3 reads TGTGCCAGTAGTATGGGACCCGAGCAGTACTTC.

CDR3 protein: CASSPPIVQESNQPQHF. In DNA form, the CDR3 reads TGTGCCAGCAGCCCCCCAATCGTGCAGGAGAGCAATCAGCCCCAGCATTTT. The rearrangement joins TRBV7-2 to TRBJ1-5; D gene unclear. The V end lost 5 bases, the J end lost 1 base, and 18 bases lay between the germline ends. The length of the CDR3 is 17 residues. Germline V CDR1 and CDR2: SGHTA, FQGNSA.

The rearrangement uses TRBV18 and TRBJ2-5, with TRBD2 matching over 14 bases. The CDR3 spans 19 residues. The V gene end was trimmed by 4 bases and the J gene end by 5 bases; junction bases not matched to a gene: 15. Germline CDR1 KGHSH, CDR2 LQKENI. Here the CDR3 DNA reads TGTGCCAGCTCACACGAACCGGGACTAGCGGGAGTTGGGGGGGAGACCCAGTACTTC. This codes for CASSHEPGLAGVGGETQYF.

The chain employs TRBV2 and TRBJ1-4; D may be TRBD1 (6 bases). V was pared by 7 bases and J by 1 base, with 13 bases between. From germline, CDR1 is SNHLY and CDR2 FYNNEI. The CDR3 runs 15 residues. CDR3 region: CASILGGRTNEKLFF. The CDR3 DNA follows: TGTGCCAGCATTCTTGGGGGGCGAACTAATGAAAAACTGTTTTTT.

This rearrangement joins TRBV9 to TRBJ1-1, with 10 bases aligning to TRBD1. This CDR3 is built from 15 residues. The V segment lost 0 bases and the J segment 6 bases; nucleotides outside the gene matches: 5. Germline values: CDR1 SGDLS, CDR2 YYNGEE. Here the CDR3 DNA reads TGTGCCAGCAGCGTAGAGACAGGGGGCTTAGCTGAAGCTTTCTTT. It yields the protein CASSVETGGLAEAFF.

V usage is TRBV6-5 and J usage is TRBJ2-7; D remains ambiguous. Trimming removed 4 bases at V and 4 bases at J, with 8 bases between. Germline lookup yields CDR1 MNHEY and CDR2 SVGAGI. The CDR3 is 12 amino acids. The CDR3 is CASSSSRYEQYF. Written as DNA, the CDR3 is TGTGCCAGCAGTTCGTCTCGGTACGAGCAGTACTTC.

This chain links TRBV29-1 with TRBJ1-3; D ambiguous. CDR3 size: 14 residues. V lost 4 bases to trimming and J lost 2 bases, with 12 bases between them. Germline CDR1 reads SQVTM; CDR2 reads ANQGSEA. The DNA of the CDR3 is TGCAGCGTTGGCGGGGTATTGCCTGGAAACACCATATATTTT. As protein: CSVGGVLPGNTIYF.

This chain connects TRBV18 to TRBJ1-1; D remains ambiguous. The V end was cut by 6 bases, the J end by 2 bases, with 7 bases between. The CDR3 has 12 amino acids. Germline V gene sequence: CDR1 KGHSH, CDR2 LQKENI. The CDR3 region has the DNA TGTGCCAGCTCCACAACAAACACTGAAGCTTTCTTT. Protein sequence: CASSTTNTEAFF.

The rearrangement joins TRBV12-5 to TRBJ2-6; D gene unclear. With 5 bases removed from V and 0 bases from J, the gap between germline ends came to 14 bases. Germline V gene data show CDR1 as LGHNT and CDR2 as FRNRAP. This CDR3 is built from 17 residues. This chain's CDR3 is CASGPLGRNSGANVLTF. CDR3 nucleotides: TGTGCTAGTGGTCCTCTCGGACGGAACTCTGGGGCCAACGTCCTGACTTTC.

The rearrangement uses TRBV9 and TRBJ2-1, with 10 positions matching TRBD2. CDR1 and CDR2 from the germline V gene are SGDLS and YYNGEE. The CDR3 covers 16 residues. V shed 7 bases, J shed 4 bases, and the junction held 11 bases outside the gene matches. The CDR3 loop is CASADSGRNVYNEQFF. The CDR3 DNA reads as TGTGCCAGCGCGGATAGCGGGAGGAATGTTTACAATGAGCAGTTCTTC. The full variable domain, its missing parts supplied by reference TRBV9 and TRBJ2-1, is DSGVTQTPKHLITATGQRVTLRCSPRSGDLSVYWYQQSLDQGLQFLIQYYNGEERAKGNILERFSAQQFPDLHSELNLSSLELGDSALYFCASADSGRNVYNEQFFGPGTRLTVL.

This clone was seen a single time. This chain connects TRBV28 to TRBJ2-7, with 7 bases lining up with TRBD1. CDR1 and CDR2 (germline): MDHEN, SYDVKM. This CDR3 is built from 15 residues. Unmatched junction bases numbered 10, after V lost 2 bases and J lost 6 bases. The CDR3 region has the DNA TGTGCCAGCAGTTTACATGCAGGGGCAGGGGGCGAGCAGTACTTC. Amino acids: CASSLHAGAGGEQYF.

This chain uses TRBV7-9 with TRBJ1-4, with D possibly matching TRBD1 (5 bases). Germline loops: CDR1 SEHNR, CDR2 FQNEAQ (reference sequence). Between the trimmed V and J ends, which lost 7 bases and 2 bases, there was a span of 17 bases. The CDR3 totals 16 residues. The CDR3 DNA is TGTGCCAGCACCTCGACTGCAGGGATCACTAATGAAAAACTGTTTTTT. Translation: CASTSTAGITNEKLFF.